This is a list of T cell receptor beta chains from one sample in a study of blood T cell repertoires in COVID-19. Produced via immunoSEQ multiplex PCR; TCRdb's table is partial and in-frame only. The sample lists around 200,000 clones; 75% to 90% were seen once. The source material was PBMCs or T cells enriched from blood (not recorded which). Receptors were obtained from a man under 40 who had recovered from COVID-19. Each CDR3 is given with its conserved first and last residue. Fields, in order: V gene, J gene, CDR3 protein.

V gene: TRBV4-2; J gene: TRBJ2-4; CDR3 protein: CASSQAVRGHLAKNIQYF
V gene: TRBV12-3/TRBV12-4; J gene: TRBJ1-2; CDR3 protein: CASSPGHRGYTF
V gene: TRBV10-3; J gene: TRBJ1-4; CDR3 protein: CAISESRRTGGVGEKLFF
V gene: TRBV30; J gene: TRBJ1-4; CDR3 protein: CAWTGGANEKLFF
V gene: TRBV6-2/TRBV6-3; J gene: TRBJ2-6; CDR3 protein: CASSGGGSGANVLTF
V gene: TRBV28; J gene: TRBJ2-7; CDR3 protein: CAIGTSGLQAYEQYF
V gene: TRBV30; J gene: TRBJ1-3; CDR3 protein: CAWSETPGNTIYF
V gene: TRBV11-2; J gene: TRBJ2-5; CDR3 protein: CASSLGSETSGVETQYF
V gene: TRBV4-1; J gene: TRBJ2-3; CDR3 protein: CASSHGGADTQYF
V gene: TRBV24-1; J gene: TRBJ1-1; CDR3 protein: CATSDLRGGEAFF
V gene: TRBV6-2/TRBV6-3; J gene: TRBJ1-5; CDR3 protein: CASSYGRNQPQHF
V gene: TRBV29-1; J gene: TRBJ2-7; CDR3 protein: CSVETGTYEQYF
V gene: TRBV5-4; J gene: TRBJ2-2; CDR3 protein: CASSLGTVSNTGELFF
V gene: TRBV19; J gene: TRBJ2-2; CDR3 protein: CASSIAGDGTGELFF
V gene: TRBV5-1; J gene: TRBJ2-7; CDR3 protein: CASSIGQSSYEQYF
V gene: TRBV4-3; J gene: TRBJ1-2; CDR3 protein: CASSQDLNSYGYTF
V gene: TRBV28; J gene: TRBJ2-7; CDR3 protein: CASSLPEFVGPHGYEQYF
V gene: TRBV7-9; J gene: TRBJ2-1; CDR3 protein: CASSQRGPKSSYNEQFF
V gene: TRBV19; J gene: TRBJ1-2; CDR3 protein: CASSLSLDRVSGGYTF
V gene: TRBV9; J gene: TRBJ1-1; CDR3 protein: CASSLTGINTEAFF
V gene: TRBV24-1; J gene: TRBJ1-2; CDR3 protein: CATSEVGGYGYTF
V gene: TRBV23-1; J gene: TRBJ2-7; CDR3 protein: CASSLPRRGTLNKANDYEQYF